This TCR beta chain was found in a study of T cell repertoires in cytomegalovirus infection. Study background: Public TCR beta signatures were indicative of both CMV infection and a matching HLA type.

In its sample, this clonotype was seen many times. The antigen remains undetermined. This CDR3 has 14 amino acids. V was cut by 7 bases and J by 2 bases, with 12 bases left in between. Germline lookup yields CDR1 MNHEY and CDR2 SVGEGT. Via MiXCR, TCRdb re-called the reads, giving one row per CDR3 protein. The sample carries roughly 640,000 distinct CDR3 sequences, 20% to 25% recorded once. Findings and limits, study-wide: The study found HLA-C-restricted CMV-specific TCR beta clonotypes dominating the ex vivo response. Carriage of CMV together with the relevant HLA was identifiable through cumulative public TCR beta family frequency.

The rearrangement links TRBV6-2 or TRBV6-3 to TRBJ2-1; unclear D gene. This sequence originates from a human donor in good health (CMV status not recorded). Some clones in this sample may be carry-over from other donors' samples. What was sequenced was CD8+ T cells from PBMCs. CDR3 protein: CASTPRVTYNEQFF. The CDR3 bases are TGTGCCAGCACCCCTAGAGTGACCTACAATGAGCAGTTCTTC.